The rows below give T cell receptor beta chains drawn from one sample of a study of blood T cell repertoires in COVID-19. Method: immunoSEQ multiplex PCR; TCRdb's copy keeps in-frame clones and lacks some. The table has roughly 74,000 clones, about four fifths seen once. The specimen was peripheral blood. The origin of the receptors is a man between 65 and 79 years old with acute or convalescent COVID-19. CDR3s include the opening cysteine and the closing phenylalanine or tryptophan.

j_call,v_call,cdr3_aa
TRBJ1-2,TRBV6-5,CASHHRTTGASGYTF
TRBJ2-1,TRBV5-1,CASSWTGLYNEQFF
TRBJ2-1,TRBV7-3,CASSPDRGSYNEQFF
TRBJ1-2,TRBV28,CAYDSPKSGYTF
TRBJ1-2,TRBV6-6,CASRSLNRDNYGYTF
TRBJ2-7,TRBV12-3/TRBV12-4,CASRSFNSYEQYF
TRBJ1-6,TRBV13,CASSLRYNSPLHF
TRBJ2-2,TRBV5-4,CASKVAVNTGELFF
TRBJ2-5,TRBV19,CASSPGGGTSGRASRETQYF
TRBJ1-2,TRBV12-3/TRBV12-4,CASSRQGIYGYTF
TRBJ2-1,TRBV2,CASSERMGGEQFF
TRBJ2-5,TRBV28,CASSLIGGVILSETQYF
TRBJ2-1,TRBV3-1/TRBV3-2,CASSQDLGAYNEQFF
TRBJ1-4,TRBV5-4,CASSQTGQANEKLFF
TRBJ2-5,TRBV11-2,CASSQQVQETQYF
TRBJ1-1,TRBV7-8,CASSSGGRANTEAFF
TRBJ1-4,TRBV6-6,CASSYPGQLNEKLFF
TRBJ1-1,TRBV4-1,CASSQTGRAMNTEAFF
TRBJ1-1,TRBV5-1,CASSLSVGVNTEAFF
TRBJ1-5,TRBV25-1,CASGTGNQPQHF
TRBJ1-2,TRBV29-1,CSVARSAAGYTF
TRBJ2-2,TRBV16,CASSSATGGEGELFF
TRBJ2-3,TRBV7-3,CASSLVPGTGTDTQYF
TRBJ1-3,TRBV2,CASSRDRHSGNTIYF
TRBJ1-3,TRBV3-1/TRBV3-2,CASSHGVGRVGNTIYF
TRBJ2-2,TRBV11-1,CASSPSSGSTGELFF
TRBJ2-7,TRBV25-1,CASSVDGTGLSYEQYF
TRBJ2-7,TRBV28,CASSSYYSPYEQYF
TRBJ2-3,TRBV7-2,CASSLRPGLGTDTQYF
TRBJ1-6,TRBV7-6,CASSLEGQGAGYNSPLHF
TRBJ2-1,TRBV27,CASSLPGGYEQFF
TRBJ2-7,TRBV19,CASSTDRLASYEQYF
TRBJ1-1,TRBV28,CASSLRGTGIAEAFF
TRBJ1-5,TRBV6-5,CASSYRVNQPQHF
TRBJ2-3,TRBV7-9,CASSRTGGTDTQYF
TRBJ1-1,TRBV5-8,CASSQRAGGNTEAFF
TRBJ2-3,TRBV5-1,CASSLGGPGGKTDTQYF
TRBJ2-7,TRBV19,CASSTGTGSSEQYF
TRBJ2-7,TRBV27,CASSPSGGLILYEQYF
TRBJ2-7,TRBV6-2/TRBV6-3,CASSTGQGGSYEQYF
TRBJ2-5,TRBV5-5,CASSWASGGVGETQYF
TRBJ2-3,TRBV6-5,CASSYRGFKYTDTQYF
TRBJ2-1,TRBV14,CASSQDLGTKQFF
TRBJ1-1,TRBV7-8,CASSSRLNTEAFF
TRBJ1-5,TRBV6-5,CASSSRRTGVNQPQHF
TRBJ1-2,TRBV5-6,CASSLLGGQGRGYTF
TRBJ2-5,TRBV5-5,CASRLALEIRRETQYF
TRBJ2-7,TRBV5-1,CASSATGPWGEQYF
TRBJ1-5,TRBV11-3,CASSPTRRLSNQPQHF
TRBJ2-7,TRBV5-1,CASSLVQGPYEQYF
TRBJ2-7,TRBV5-1,CASTPTGSVYEQYF
TRBJ1-6,TRBV7-8,CASTTGSSPLHF
TRBJ2-3,TRBV7-3,CASSSLGGRPDTQYF
TRBJ2-7,TRBV14,CASSRTLGLAGPAGSYEQYF
TRBJ2-7,TRBV15,CATSRGVAGLDEQYF